This passage covers 25 T cell receptor beta chains from one sample sequenced in a study of blood T cell repertoires in COVID-19. Sequenced by immunoSEQ multiplex PCR; TCRdb stores in-frame clones only, minus some. The profile covers tens of thousands of clones, with more than 60% appearing a single time and over 11% taken by the ten largest. The sample taken for sequencing was peripheral blood. These receptors came from a woman in her 70s with acute or convalescent COVID-19.

The rearrangement joins TRBV27 to TRBJ1-1, with a weak D call TRBD1 (6 bases). Trimming shortened V by 2 bases and J by 1 base, and 11 bases separated the two germline ends. This CDR3 region has 15 residues. The germline V gene has CDR1 MNHEY and CDR2 SMNVEV (reference sequence). CDR3 coding DNA: TGTGCCAGCAGTTTAAAGCCACAGGGGAACACTGAAGCTTTCTTT. Its translation is CASSLKPQGNTEAFF.

V usage is TRBV30 and J usage is TRBJ1-4; TRBD1 matches at 7 bases. Germline lookup yields CDR1 GTSNPN and CDR2 SVGIG (reference sequence). J was trimmed by 8 bases and V by 3 bases; bases with no gene match: 6. The CDR3 extends over 13 amino acids. CDR3 in DNA: TGTGCCTGGAGAACAGGGGAATACGAAAAACTGTTTTTT. Translating it yields CAWRTGEYEKLFF.

This clone has a handful of counts. The chain has TRBV19 and TRBJ1-1; TRBD1 aligns across 9 bases. This CDR3 is 16 amino acids long. CDR1 LNHDA and CDR2 SQIVND come from the germline V gene (reference sequence). J lost 12 bases, V lost 3 bases, and 17 bases had no gene match. This CDR3 reads CASSIPPGQGKSESFF. Here the CDR3 DNA reads TGTGCCAGTAGTATTCCTCCGGGACAGGGCAAGTCCGAGTCTTTCTTT.

This clone was detected only a few times. CDR3 DNA: TGTGCCAGCAGCTCCCAACCGGTGCAGGGGGCTGACACCGGGGAGCTGTTTTTT. It is translated as CASSSQPVQGADTGELFF. This chain uses TRBV11-2 with TRBJ2-2; 8 nucleotides align to TRBD1. The CDR3 loop spans 18 amino acids. The J segment lost 3 bases and the V segment lost 4 bases, leaving 13 bases of the junction unmatched. Germline values: CDR1 SGHAT, CDR2 FQNNGV.

This clone was picked up a small number of times. This chain joins TRBV4-1 and TRBJ1-1, with TRBD1 matching 8 bases. Germline CDR1 MGHRA, CDR2 YSYEKL. With V trimmed by 3 bases and J by 3 bases, 6 bases remained unmatched. This CDR3 is built from 15 residues. The CDR3 DNA is TGCGCCAGCAGCCATGTCAGGGGGCGCGACACTGAAGCTTTCTTT. Amino acids: CASSHVRGRDTEAFF.

In DNA form, the CDR3 reads TGTGCCAGCTCACTACAGGGGCCGCAATTTAAAGAGACCCAGTACTTC. This translates into CASSLQGPQFKETQYF. V and J are TRBV18 and TRBJ2-5; 7 positions agree with TRBD1. This CDR3 is built from 16 residues. Trimming took 4 bases from V and 3 from J; bases not matched to a gene: 11. CDR1 and CDR2 (germline): KGHSH, LQKENI.

The CDR3 DNA follows: TGTGCCAGCAGCTTAGAGGGACAGACCTACGAGCAGTACTTC. The encoded protein is CASSLEGQTYEQYF. This chain links TRBV7-8 with TRBJ2-7; 7 positions agree with TRBD1. Germline lookup yields CDR1 SGHVS and CDR2 FQNEAQ. V lost 1 base and J lost 2; bases outside the gene matches: 2. CDR3 length: 14 residues. Complete variable domain (other parts from reference TRBV7-8 and TRBJ2-7): GAGVSQSPRYKVAKRGQDVALRCDPISGHVSLFWYQQALGQGPEFLTYFQNEAQLDKSGLPSDRFFAERPEGSVSTLKIQRTQQEDSAVYLCASSLEGQTYEQYFGPGTRLTVT.

This chain uses TRBV18 with TRBJ1-6; tentatively, D is TRBD1 (6 bases). There are 15 residues in the CDR3. V lost 3 bases and J 4 bases, leaving 10 bases between the germline ends. Germline CDR1 and CDR2: KGHSH and LQKENI. The CDR3 loop reads CASSPGQSYNSPLHF. The CDR3 DNA sequence: TGTGCCAGCTCACCTGGACAGTCTTATAATTCACCCCTCCACTTT.

In the case of this clone: Given a much more abundant clone one base away, this may be a read error. J is TRBJ1-1 and V is TRBV7-3; D may be TRBD1 (6 bases). CDR1 is SGHTA and CDR2 is FQGTGA in the germline V gene. The CDR3 length is 13 residues. Trimming took 4 bases from V and 1 from J, leaving 7 bases between them. CDR3 coding DNA: TGTGCCAGCAGCTCACAGGGGAACACTGAAGCTTTCTTT. The encoded protein is CASSSQGNTEAFF.

V usage is TRBV6-6 and J usage is TRBJ2-1; D is ambiguous. The V gene's germline CDR1 is MNHNY and CDR2 SVGAGI (reference sequence). Trimming left V 7 bases short and J 9 bases short, with 10 bases between. The length of the CDR3 is 11 residues. CDR3 DNA: TGTGCCAGCAAGATAGGCGGTGAGCAGTTCTTC. This encodes CASKIGGEQFF.

The chain uses TRBV7-9 and TRBJ1-2; 7 bases are a match to TRBD1. Germline values: CDR1 SEHNR, CDR2 FQNEAQ (reference sequence). J was trimmed by 5 bases and V by 7 bases; bases with no gene match: 7. The CDR3 is made up of 13 amino acids. The chain's CDR3 is CASTHGQVYGYTF. CDR3 coding DNA: TGTGCCAGCACCCACGGACAGGTTTATGGCTACACCTTC.

This chain connects TRBV6-5 to TRBJ1-3; a weak D match, TRBD1 (5 bases). This CDR3 has 15 residues. The V gene lost 1 base and the J gene lost 2 bases, with 9 bases spanning the gap. Germline CDR1 reads MNHEY; CDR2 reads SVGAGI. The CDR3: CASSYFGGAGNTIYF. CDR3 in DNA: TGTGCCAGCAGTTACTTCGGGGGTGCTGGAAACACCATATATTTT.

This clone has a single count. This chain links TRBV11-2 with TRBJ1-2; 10 bases line up with TRBD1. The germline V gene has CDR1 SGHAT and CDR2 FQNNGV. The junction had 10 bases not matched to a gene; V was cut back by 5 bases and J by 4 bases. This CDR3 region has 16 residues. This chain's CDR3 is CASSLDRQGAVYGYTF. The CDR3 DNA reads TGTGCCAGCAGCCTCGACCGACAGGGGGCCGTCTATGGCTACACCTTC.

This clone was picked up a small number of times. The V and J genes are TRBV27 and TRBJ1-2; maybe TRBD1 (6 bases). V was pared by 2 bases and J by 2 bases, with 12 bases between. Germline assignment: CDR1 MNHEY and CDR2 SMNVEV (reference sequence). The CDR3 has 15 amino acids. The CDR3 nucleotides read TGTGCCAGCAGTTTACAGGGAGGGGGAAACTATGGCTACACCTTC. The encoded protein is CASSLQGGGNYGYTF.

V is TRBV3-1 (or the pseudogene TRBV3-2) and J is TRBJ1-4, with D hard to call. The germline V gene encodes CDR1 LGHDT and CDR2 YNNKEL (reference sequence). V dropped 1 base and J dropped 16 bases, with 13 bases sitting between them. This CDR3 has 12 residues. This CDR3 is CASSQGERNPFF. DNA for the CDR3: TGTGCCAGCAGCCAAGGCGAAAGAAACCCGTTTTTT.

V and J are TRBV7-2 and TRBJ2-1, with 10 bases that match TRBD1. From germline, CDR1 is SGHTA and CDR2 FQGNSA. V gave up 4 bases and J gave up 14 bases; unmatched junction bases: 17. The CDR3 loop spans 16 amino acids. CDR3 nucleotides: TGTGCCAGCAGCTATGCCGGGACAGGGGCAGGGACAGGGGAGTTCTTC. This sequence encodes CASSYAGTGAGTGEFF.

The J gene is TRBJ2-7, the V gene TRBV6-5; 7 positions match TRBD1. V was clipped by 2 bases and J by 4 bases; unmatched bases: 8. CDR3 length: 15 amino acids. Germline V gene data show CDR1 as MNHEY and CDR2 as SVGAGI. The chain's CDR3 is CASSYTSGGHYEQYV. CDR3 coding DNA: TGTGCCAGCAGTTACACGTCAGGGGGACATTACGAGCAGTACGTC.

The rearrangement uses TRBV7-9 and TRBJ1-1, with 10 bases lining up with TRBD1. The trim removed 1 base at V and 5 bases at J, leaving 4 bases unmatched. Germline V gene lookup returns CDR1 SEHNR and CDR2 FQNEAQ (reference sequence). This CDR3 has 15 amino acids. CDR3 DNA sequence: TGTGCCAGCAGCTTAGGACAGGGGGCGCGAACTGAAGCTTTCTTT. Encoded protein: CASSLGQGARTEAFF.

V is TRBV18 and J is TRBJ1-1; 10 positions match TRBD1. The CDR3 runs 14 residues. Trimming took 6 bases from V and 5 from J; bases not matched to a gene: 6. Germline values: CDR1 KGHSH, CDR2 LQKENI. Written as DNA, the CDR3 is TGTGCCAGCTCCCAAGGACAGGGGGTGACTGAAGCTTTCTTT. Protein product: CASSQGQGVTEAFF.

The rearrangement joins TRBV3-1 (or the pseudogene TRBV3-2) to TRBJ1-2; D is unclear. Germline V gene lookup returns CDR1 LGHDT and CDR2 YNNKEL (reference sequence). V lost 3 bases and J lost 0, with 11 bases in between. The CDR3 is 15 amino acids. The CDR3 DNA follows: TGTGCCAGCAGCCATGTCCAGGTCGCTAACTATGGCTACACCTTC. Protein sequence: CASSHVQVANYGYTF.

This chain links TRBV7-9 with TRBJ2-3; tentatively, D is TRBD1 (6 bases). Germline V gene lookup returns CDR1 SEHNR and CDR2 FQNEAQ (reference sequence). This CDR3 comprises 15 residues. V shed 5 bases and J shed 2 bases, with 14 bases lying between them. The chain's CDR3 is CASSKLDRHTDTQYF. The CDR3 DNA follows: TGTGCCAGCAGCAAATTGGACAGACACACAGATACGCAGTATTTT.

This clone has only a few counts. The chain links TRBV7-3 to TRBJ2-7; 9 bases align to TRBD2. Trimming at V came to 5 bases and at J to 2 bases, leaving 16 bases not matched to a gene. Germline CDR1 SGHTA, CDR2 FQGTGA. The CDR3 spans 18 residues. The CDR3 nucleotides are TGTGCCAGCAGCCTCTACCGGACTAGCGATGTCAGGGCCTACGAGCAGTACTTC. Protein: CASSLYRTSDVRAYEQYF.

The V and J genes are TRBV28 and TRBJ2-3, with TRBD2 identical over 7 bases. The CDR3 extends over 16 amino acids. In germline, CDR1 is MDHEN, CDR2 SYDVKM. V shed 5 bases, J shed 3 bases, and the junction held 11 bases outside the gene matches. The CDR3 coding sequence is TGTGCCAGCAGTCGTGGGATGCGGGGGAAGACAGATACGCAGTATTTT. It translates to CASSRGMRGKTDTQYF.

The rearrangement joins TRBV19 to TRBJ2-1; 8 nucleotides align to TRBD1. Germline CDR1 reads LNHDA; CDR2 reads SQIVND (reference sequence). The ends lost 6 bases at V and 15 bases at J; junction bases unmatched: 7. This CDR3 comprises 11 residues. The DNA for the CDR3 is TGTGCCAGTAGCCAGGACAGGGTGGCGTTCTTC. Translation: CASSQDRVAFF.

By sample fraction, this clone is medium-sized. The chain couples TRBV14 to TRBJ1-2; TRBD1 matches 8 bases. The germline V gene encodes CDR1 SGHDN and CDR2 FVKESK. CDR3 length: 17 amino acids. Germline trimming cut 3 bases from V and 2 bases from J; bases unmatched to any gene: 11. The DNA for the CDR3 is TGTGCCAGCAGCCACCCACGGAGGGGACAGGAAAACTATGGCTACACCTTC. It specifies CASSHPRRGQENYGYTF. Using reference TRBV14 and TRBJ1-2 for the parts outside the CDR3, the full variable domain is EAGVTQFPSHSVIEKGQTVTLRCDPISGHDNLYWYRRVMGKEIKFLLHFVKESKQDESGMPNNRFLAERTGGTYSTLKVQPAELEDSGVYFCASSHPRRGQENYGYTFGSGTRLTVV.